This T cell receptor beta chain stems from a study of cytomegalovirus exposure and HLA in healthy donors. Study outcomes and limitations: A later analysis reported that several of the most significant clusters appeared to be linked to common viral pathogens, among them Epstein-Barr virus. Some V segments, including TRBV6-2 and TRBV6-3, were excluded as indistinguishable.

V dropped 3 bases and J dropped 4 bases, with 4 bases sitting between them. CDR3 size: 12 residues. Per germline, CDR1 WNHNN and CDR2 SYGVQD (reference sequence). 13 Jbeta primers and 60 Vbeta primers were used for the PCR. The assay was immunoSEQ multiplex PCR, and TCRdb's table has in-frame clones only and misses some. The sample includes tens of thousands of clones, 60% to 80% of them seen just once. A note on this clone: Its antigen is unidentified.

Sequenced sample: PBMCs. The gene calls are TRBV10-1 and TRBJ2-1, with D unclear. This clonotype originated in a man in his 60s in good health and CMV-seronegative. CDR3 region: CASSDKYNEQFF. The CDR3 region has the DNA TGCGCCAGCAGTGATAAATACAATGAGCAGTTCTTC.